This T cell receptor beta chain was recovered during a study of T cells in localized non-small cell lung cancer. Whole-study results and caveats: Sequencing covered just one tumor region, so heterogeneity cannot be ruled out.

As to this clone: The antigen remains undetermined.

Sequencing used immunoSEQ multiplex PCR; TCRdb keeps in-frame clones, though not all of them. The table includes around 15,000 clones, 70% to 90% detected once. Trimming removed 2 bases from V and 8 bases from J, with 9 bases in between. This CDR3 is built from 13 residues. Germline assignment: CDR1 MNHEY and CDR2 SVGAGI. This chain links TRBV6-5 with TRBJ1-4; unclear D gene. The sequenced sample was peripheral blood, obtained before any cancer treatment. This TCR came from a male donor aged 60 or over with stage I lung adenocarcinoma. The CDR3 coding sequence is TGTGCCAGCAGTTACAACATCGGCGAAAAACTGTTTTTT. Protein product: CASSYNIGEKLFF.